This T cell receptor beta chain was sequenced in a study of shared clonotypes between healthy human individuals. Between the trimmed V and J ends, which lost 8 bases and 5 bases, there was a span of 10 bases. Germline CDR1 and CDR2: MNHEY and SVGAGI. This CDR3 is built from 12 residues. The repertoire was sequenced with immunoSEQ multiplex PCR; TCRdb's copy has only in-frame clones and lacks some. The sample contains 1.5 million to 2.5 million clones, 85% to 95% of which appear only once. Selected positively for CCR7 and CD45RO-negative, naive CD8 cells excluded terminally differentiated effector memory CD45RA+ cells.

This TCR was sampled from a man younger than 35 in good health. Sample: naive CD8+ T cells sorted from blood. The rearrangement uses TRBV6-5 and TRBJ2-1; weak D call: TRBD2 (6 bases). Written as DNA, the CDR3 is TGTGCCAGCGGAGGGTCCAACAATGAGCAGTTCTTC. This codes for CASGGSNNEQFF.